Here is one T cell receptor beta chain with its context. What it binds is unknown. This specimen belongs to a study of cytomegalovirus exposure and HLA in healthy donors. Germline CDR1 and CDR2: SGHDN and FVKESK. The length of the CDR3 is 16 residues. The junction had 8 bases not matched to a gene; V was cut back by 4 bases and J by 3 bases. This PCR relied on a set of 60 Vbeta primers and 13 Jbeta primers. The data were produced by immunoSEQ multiplex PCR, yet TCRdb's version contains in-frame clones alone and is incomplete. The table shows under 200,000 clones, with roughly 85% occurring only once. Findings and limits, study-wide: The later analysis indicated that the majority of CMV-associated TCR beta chains appeared HLA-restricted.

This sequence joins TRBV14 and TRBJ2-3; the match to TRBD1 covers 9 bases. Sequenced: PBMCs. The receptor's source is a woman between 18 and 29 years old in good health and CMV-seronegative. CDR3 sequence reads: CASSRRTGVRTDTQYF. As DNA, the CDR3 is TGTGCCAGCAGCCGTAGGACAGGGGTGCGAACAGATACGCAGTATTTT.